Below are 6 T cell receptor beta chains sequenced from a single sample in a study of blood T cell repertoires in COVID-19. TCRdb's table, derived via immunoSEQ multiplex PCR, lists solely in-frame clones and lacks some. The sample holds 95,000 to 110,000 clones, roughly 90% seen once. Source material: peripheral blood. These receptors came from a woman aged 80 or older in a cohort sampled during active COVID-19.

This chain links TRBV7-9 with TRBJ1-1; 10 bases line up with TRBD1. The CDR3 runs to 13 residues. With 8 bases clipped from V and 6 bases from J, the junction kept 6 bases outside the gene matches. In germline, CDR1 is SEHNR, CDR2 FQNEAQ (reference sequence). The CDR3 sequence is CASLRTGGAEAFF. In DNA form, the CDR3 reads TGTGCCAGCCTAAGGACAGGGGGGGCTGAAGCTTTCTTT.

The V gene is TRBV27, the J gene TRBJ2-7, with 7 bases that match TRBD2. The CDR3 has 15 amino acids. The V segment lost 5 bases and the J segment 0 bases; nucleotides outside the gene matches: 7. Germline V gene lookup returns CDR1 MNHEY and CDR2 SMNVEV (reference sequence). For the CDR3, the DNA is TGTGCCAGCAGTCCCACAGCGGGAAGCTCCTACGAGCAGTACTTC. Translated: CASSPTAGSSYEQYF.

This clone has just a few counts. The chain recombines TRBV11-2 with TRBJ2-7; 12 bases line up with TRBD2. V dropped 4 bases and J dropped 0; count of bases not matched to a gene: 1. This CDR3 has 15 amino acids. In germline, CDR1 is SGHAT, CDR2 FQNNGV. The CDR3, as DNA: TGTGCCAGCAGCTGGACTAGCGGGGCCTCCTACGAGCAGTACTTC. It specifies CASSWTSGASYEQYF.

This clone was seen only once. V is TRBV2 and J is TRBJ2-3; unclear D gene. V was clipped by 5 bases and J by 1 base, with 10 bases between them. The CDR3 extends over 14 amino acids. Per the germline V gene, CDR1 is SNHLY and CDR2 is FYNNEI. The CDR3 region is CASSRLSRTDTQYF. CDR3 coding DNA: TGTGCCAGCAGTCGGTTGTCTCGCACAGATACGCAGTATTTT.

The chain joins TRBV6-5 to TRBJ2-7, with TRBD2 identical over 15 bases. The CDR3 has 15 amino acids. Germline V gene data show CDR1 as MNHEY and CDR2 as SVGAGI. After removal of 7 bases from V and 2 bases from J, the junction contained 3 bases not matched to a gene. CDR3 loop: CASKGLAGGTYEQYF. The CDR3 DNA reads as TGTGCCAGCAAGGGACTAGCGGGAGGAACCTACGAGCAGTACTTC.

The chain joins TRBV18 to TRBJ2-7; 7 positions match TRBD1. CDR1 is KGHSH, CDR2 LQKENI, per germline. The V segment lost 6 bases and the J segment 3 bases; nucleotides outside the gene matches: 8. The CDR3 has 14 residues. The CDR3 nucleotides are TGTGCCAGCTCCGAGGGGGCGCACAGCTACGAGCAGTACTTC. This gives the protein CASSEGAHSYEQYF. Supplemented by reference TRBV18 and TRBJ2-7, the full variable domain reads NAGVMQNPRHLVRRRGQEARLRCSPMKGHSHVYWYRQLPEEGLKFMVYLQKENIIDESGMPKERFSAEFPKEGPSILRIQQVVRGDSAAYFCASSEGAHSYEQYFGPGTRLTVT.